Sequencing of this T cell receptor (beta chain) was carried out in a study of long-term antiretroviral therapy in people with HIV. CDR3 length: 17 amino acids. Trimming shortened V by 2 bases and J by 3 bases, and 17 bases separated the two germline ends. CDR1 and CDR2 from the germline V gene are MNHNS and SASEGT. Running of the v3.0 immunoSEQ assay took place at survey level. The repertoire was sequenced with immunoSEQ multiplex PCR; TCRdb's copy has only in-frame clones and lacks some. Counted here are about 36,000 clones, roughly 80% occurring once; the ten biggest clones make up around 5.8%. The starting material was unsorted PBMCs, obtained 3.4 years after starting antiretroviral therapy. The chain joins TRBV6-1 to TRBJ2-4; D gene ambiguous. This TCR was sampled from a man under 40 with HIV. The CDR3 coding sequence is TGTGCCAGCAGTGAAAGATCGGCAGCCGTAGTCAAAAACATTCAGTACTTC. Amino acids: CASSERSAAVVKNIQYF.